This is a list of T cell receptor beta chains from one sample in a study of blood T cell repertoires in COVID-19. Here immunoSEQ multiplex PCR was the method, and the copy in TCRdb shows in-frame clones only, minus some. The repertoire has 260,000 or so clones, around 84% of them found once; the top ten carry 2% to 3%. Material: PBMCs or T cells enriched from blood (not recorded which). These receptors came from a woman between 50 and 59 years old who had recovered from COVID-19. CDR3s include the opening cysteine and the closing phenylalanine or tryptophan. The D gene is left open where the match is weak. Clone size appears in some rows only: once, few, many, or a class for an expanded clone.

V,size,D,J,CDR3,DNA
TRBV27,-,TRBD1,TRBJ2-5,CASRPWTGGETQYF,TGTGCCAGCAGGCCATGGACAGGTGGGGAGACCCAGTACTTC
TRBV2,-,TRBD1,TRBJ1-5,CASSEQGGSNQPQHF,TGTGCCAGCAGTGAACAGGGGGGTAGCAATCAGCCCCAGCATTTT
TRBV5-1,-,-,TRBJ2-1,CASSLGLARSYNEQFF,TGCGCCAGCAGCTTAGGTTTAGCACGCTCCTACAATGAGCAGTTCTTC
TRBV10-2,-,TRBD2,TRBJ2-5,CASSEAASGKKTQYF,TGCGCCAGCAGTGAGGCGGCTAGCGGGAAAAAGACCCAGTACTTC
TRBV10-1,few,-,TRBJ1-1,CASSNPGVKAFF,TGCGCCAGCAGCAATCCAGGGGTAAAAGCTTTCTTT
TRBV5-6,-,TRBD2,TRBJ2-1,CASSVGLAGHEQFF,TGTGCCAGCAGCGTCGGACTAGCGGGGCATGAGCAGTTCTTC
TRBV27,-,-,TRBJ1-5,CASSPQLSGARNQPQHF,TGTGCCAGCAGTCCCCAGCTTTCTGGGGCCCGCAATCAGCCCCAGCATTTT
TRBV28,-,TRBD2,TRBJ2-1,CASSPTSGFFYNEQFF,TGTGCCAGCAGCCCCACTAGCGGGTTTTTCTACAATGAGCAGTTCTTC
TRBV29-1,-,-,TRBJ1-2,CSVETGYGYTF,TGCAGCGTTGAAACAGGCTATGGCTACACCTTC
TRBV15,-,TRBD1,TRBJ1-2,CATSREGGLNYGYTF,TGTGCCACCAGCAGAGAAGGGGGCTTAAACTATGGCTACACCTTC
TRBV24-1,-,TRBD1,TRBJ2-1,CATSDGGTGMGNEQFF,TGTGCCACCAGTGATGGAGGGACAGGGATGGGCAATGAGCAGTTCTTC
TRBV6-5,-,-,TRBJ2-1,CASSYSRARGIEQFF,TGTGCCAGCAGTTACTCGAGAGCCAGAGGGATTGAGCAGTTCTTC
TRBV10-1,-,TRBD2,TRBJ2-3,CASSGARTSGIDTQYF,TGCGCCAGCAGTGGGGCTAGGACTAGCGGGATCGATACGCAGTATTTT
TRBV2,few,-,TRBJ1-6,CASSEEPPATGFPLHF,TGTGCCAGCAGTGAAGAGCCCCCGGCCACAGGATTCCCCCTCCACTTT
TRBV4-1,few,-,TRBJ1-4,CASSQAATNEKLFF,TGCGCCAGCAGCCAAGCAGCAACTAATGAAAAACTGTTTTTT
TRBV20-1,-,-,TRBJ2-7,CSAGPSYEQYF,TGCAGTGCTGGCCCTAGTTACGAGCAGTACTTC
TRBV5-1,-,-,TRBJ1-6,CASSLLWGVDSPLHF,TGCGCCAGCAGCTTGCTATGGGGCGTGGATTCACCCCTCCACTTT
TRBV5-6,few,-,TRBJ2-7,CASSRGFRVWGYEQYF,TGTGCCAGCAGTAGGGGGTTTAGGGTTTGGGGATACGAGCAGTACTTC
TRBV7-2,-,-,TRBJ2-5,CASSKLAAPQETQYF,TGTGCCAGCAGCAAGCTAGCAGCTCCCCAAGAGACCCAGTACTTC
TRBV7-2,once,TRBD2,TRBJ2-7,CASSSDSGSPYEQYF,TGTGCCAGCAGCTCGGATAGCGGGAGCCCCTACGAGCAGTACTTC
TRBV7-9,-,TRBD1,TRBJ1-2,CASSLAGGQGRGYTF,TGTGCCAGCAGCTTAGCGGGAGGACAGGGACGTGGCTACACCTTC
TRBV1,-,-,TRBJ2-3,CTSSQDRGSGGPYPSTDTQYF,TGCACCAGCAGCCAAGATCGGGGTAGCGGGGGGCCTTACCCTAGCACAGATACGCAGTATTTT
TRBV5-1,-,-,TRBJ1-1,CASSSDAGTEAFF,TGCGCCAGCAGCTCGGACGCGGGCACTGAAGCTTTCTTT
TRBV7-8,-,-,TRBJ1-3,CASSRDITGNTIYF,TGTGCCAGCAGCCGAGACATAACTGGAAACACCATATATTTT
TRBV29-1,once,TRBD1,TRBJ1-1,CSVESGSKKGAGDTEAFF,TGCAGCGTTGAAAGTGGATCTAAAAAGGGGGCAGGGGACACTGAAGCTTTCTTT
TRBV29-1,-,-,TRBJ2-2,CSVEDLETGELFF,TGCAGCGTTGAAGATTTAGAAACCGGGGAGCTGTTTTTT
TRBV24-1,-,TRBD1,TRBJ2-5,CATSDWTGSWETQYF,TGTGCCACCAGTGATTGGACAGGGTCGTGGGAGACCCAGTACTTC
TRBV19,-,TRBD1,TRBJ1-3,CASSSWTGDGNTIYF,TGTGCCAGTAGTTCATGGACAGGGGACGGAAACACCATATATTTT
TRBV30,-,-,TRBJ2-2,CAWSKAGGGVTGELFF,TGTGCCTGGAGTAAAGCTGGCGGGGGCGTCACCGGGGAGCTGTTTTTT
TRBV11-3,-,TRBD2,TRBJ2-3,CASSLRGGDTDTQYF,TGTGCCAGCAGCTTGCGCGGGGGGGACACAGATACGCAGTATTTT
TRBV15,-,TRBD1,TRBJ1-3,CATSRDQGDSGNTIYF,TGTGCCACCAGCAGAGATCAGGGGGACTCTGGAAACACCATATATTTT
TRBV5-1,few,-,TRBJ1-2,CASSPGQGLSNYGYTF,TGCGCCAGCAGCCCGGGACAAGGTTTGTCTAACTATGGCTACACCTTC
TRBV27,-,-,TRBJ1-1,CASSSRAGLNTEAFF,TGTGCCAGCAGTTCGCGGGCCGGACTGAACACTGAAGCTTTCTTT
TRBV2,-,TRBD1,TRBJ1-4,CASRGRTGGDEKLFF,TGTGCCAGCAGGGGAAGGACAGGTGGGGATGAAAAACTGTTTTTT
TRBV7-9,-,TRBD1,TRBJ1-2,CASSRQGAMIGYTF,TGTGCCAGCAGCCGACAGGGGGCGATGATCGGCTACACCTTC
TRBV10-3,once,-,TRBJ2-3,CAISESRREYDTQYF,TGTGCCATCAGTGAGTCGCGGAGGGAGTATGATACGCAGTATTTT
TRBV29-1,-,-,TRBJ2-7,CSVVGASESYEQYF,TGCAGCGTTGTGGGGGCCTCCGAGAGCTACGAGCAGTACTTC
TRBV2,-,TRBD1,TRBJ2-3,CASTRQGTRTDTQYF,TGTGCCAGCACTCGACAGGGCACTAGGACAGATACGCAGTATTTT
TRBV3-1/TRBV3-2,-,-,TRBJ1-1,CASSQGGGRTEAFF,TGTGCCAGCAGCCAAGGGGGGGGGAGGACTGAAGCTTTCTTT
TRBV30,-,TRBD2,TRBJ2-1,CAWKGPGGNEQFF,TGTGCCTGGAAGGGACCGGGAGGCAATGAGCAGTTCTTC
TRBV2,-,-,TRBJ1-4,CASIERHASEKLFF,TGTGCCAGCATCGAAAGACACGCTTCTGAAAAACTGTTTTTT
TRBV18,-,TRBD2,TRBJ2-3,CASSLLAESTDTQYF,TGTGCCAGCTCATTACTAGCGGAGAGCACAGATACGCAGTATTTT
TRBV3-1/TRBV3-2,-,TRBD1,TRBJ1-2,CASSQFVRTGGTYGYTF,TGTGCCAGCAGCCAGTTTGTTCGGACAGGGGGGACCTATGGCTACACCTTC
TRBV28,-,TRBD1,TRBJ1-4,CASSFGDRANEKLFF,TGTGCCAGCAGTTTCGGGGACAGGGCTAATGAAAAACTGTTTTTT
TRBV7-3,-,-,TRBJ2-5,CASSSSGSETQYF,TGTGCCAGCAGCTCCTCAGGGTCAGAGACCCAGTACTTC
TRBV3-1/TRBV3-2,once,TRBD1,TRBJ1-4,CASSVPGTGIEKLFF,TGTGCCAGCAGCGTCCCCGGGACAGGTATCGAAAAACTGTTTTTT
TRBV27,-,-,TRBJ2-3,CASSLSTGFDTQYF,TGTGCCAGCAGTTTATCGACAGGTTTTGATACGCAGTATTTT
TRBV5-6,-,-,TRBJ2-1,CASSTQGNSYNEQFF,TGTGCCAGCAGCACACAGGGAAACTCCTACAATGAGCAGTTCTTC